This note documents a single T cell receptor (beta chain) sequence. Assignment of participants to cohorts was predicated upon participant-reported clinical history. Up to 2 weeks before entering the study, exposed participants had met a COVID-19 case. This record belongs to a study of blood T cell repertoires in COVID-19. On the study more broadly: Donors in the United States, Italy and Spain gave samples during acute or convalescent COVID-19. The analysed material was cDNA or gDNA that came from T cells, B-cell-depleted T cells, or PBMCs.

The ends were cut back, 5 bases at V and 4 bases at J, with 7 bases in the middle. The CDR3 spans 12 residues. The V gene's germline CDR1 is KGHSH and CDR2 LQKENI. Profiled with immunoSEQ multiplex PCR; TCRdb holds only in-frame clones, not every one. The sample contains about 280,000 clones, 80% to 85% of which appear only once. V is TRBV18 and J is TRBJ2-3; no reliable D call. The source material was PBMCs or T cells enriched from blood (not recorded which). The receptor was derived from a man in his forties who had been exposed to COVID-19. The CDR3 region is CASSTVADTQYF. The CDR3 DNA reads as TGTGCCAGCTCAACGGTGGCAGATACGCAGTATTTT.